This T cell receptor beta chain appears in the sequencing data of a study of OX40 agonist ivuxolimab in advanced cancers. Study information: Eligibility rules accepted prior anti-PD-1, anti-PD-L1 or anti-CTLA-4 therapy, and roughly 40% had some. Findings and caveats of the study: CD4+ and CD8+ T cells in blood underwent clonal expansion by week 6 at 0.1 to 3.0 mg/kg.

The protocol was immunoSEQ multiplex PCR, while the TCRdb copy is restricted to in-frame clones and leaves out a portion. The data hold 72,000 or so clones, with nearly 90% observed a single time. This CDR3 is built from 14 residues. The V gene's germline CDR1 is MGHRA and CDR2 YSYEKL. V lost 0 bases and J lost 4, with 9 bases in between. Concerning this clone itself: The antigen remains undetermined.

The starting material was CD4+ or CD8+ T cells sorted from blood, obtained in a trial of the OX40 agonist ivuxolimab. The rearrangement joins TRBV4-1 to TRBJ2-5, with D unclear. The TCR was taken from an adult with an advanced solid tumor such as melanoma, head and neck, liver or kidney cancer. The CDR3 DNA reads as TGCGCCAGCAGCCAAGATCCGGCGGCAGAGACCCAGTACTTC. It codes for CASSQDPAAETQYF.